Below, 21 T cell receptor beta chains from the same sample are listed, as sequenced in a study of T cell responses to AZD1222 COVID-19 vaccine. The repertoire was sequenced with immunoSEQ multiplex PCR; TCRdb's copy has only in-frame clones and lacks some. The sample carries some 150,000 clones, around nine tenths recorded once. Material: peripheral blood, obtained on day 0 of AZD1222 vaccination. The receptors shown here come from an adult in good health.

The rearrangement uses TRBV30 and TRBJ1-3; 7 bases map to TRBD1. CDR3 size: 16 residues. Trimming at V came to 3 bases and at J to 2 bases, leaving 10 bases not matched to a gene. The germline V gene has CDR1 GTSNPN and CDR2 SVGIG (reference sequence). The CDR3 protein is CAWREGTGATGNTIYF. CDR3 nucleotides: TGTGCCTGGAGGGAGGGAACAGGGGCAACTGGAAACACCATATATTTT.

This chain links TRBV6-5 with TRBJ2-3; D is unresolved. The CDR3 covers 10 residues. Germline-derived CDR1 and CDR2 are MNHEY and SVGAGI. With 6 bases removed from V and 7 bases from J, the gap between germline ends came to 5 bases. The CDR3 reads CASSDYTQYF. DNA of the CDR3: TGTGCCAGCAGCGACTATACGCAGTATTTT.

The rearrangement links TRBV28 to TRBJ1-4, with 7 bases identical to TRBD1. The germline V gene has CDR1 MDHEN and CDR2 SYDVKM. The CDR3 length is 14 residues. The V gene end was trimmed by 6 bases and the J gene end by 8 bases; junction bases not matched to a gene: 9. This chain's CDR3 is CASRAGGKTEKLFF. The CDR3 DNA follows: TGTGCCAGCAGGGCAGGGGGAAAGACGGAAAAACTGTTTTTT.

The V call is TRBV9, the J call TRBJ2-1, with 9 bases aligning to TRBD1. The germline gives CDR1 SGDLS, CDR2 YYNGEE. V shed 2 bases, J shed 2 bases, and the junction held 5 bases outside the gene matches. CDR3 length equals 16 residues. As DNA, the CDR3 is TGTGCCAGCAGCGTCATGGGACAGGGTCCCTACAATGAGCAGTTCTTC. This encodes CASSVMGQGPYNEQFF.

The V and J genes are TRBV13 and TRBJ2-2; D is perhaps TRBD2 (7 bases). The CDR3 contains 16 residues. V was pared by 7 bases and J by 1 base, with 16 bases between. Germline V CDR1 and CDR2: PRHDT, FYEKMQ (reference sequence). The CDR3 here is CASTHGGARNTGELFF. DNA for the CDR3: TGTGCCAGCACCCATGGGGGGGCCCGGAACACCGGGGAGCTGTTTTTT.

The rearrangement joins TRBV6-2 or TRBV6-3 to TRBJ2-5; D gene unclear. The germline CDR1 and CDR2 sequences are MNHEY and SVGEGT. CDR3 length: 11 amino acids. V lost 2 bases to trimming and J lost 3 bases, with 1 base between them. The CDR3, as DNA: TGTGCCAGCAGTTACAAAGAGACCCAGTACTTC. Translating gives CASSYKETQYF.

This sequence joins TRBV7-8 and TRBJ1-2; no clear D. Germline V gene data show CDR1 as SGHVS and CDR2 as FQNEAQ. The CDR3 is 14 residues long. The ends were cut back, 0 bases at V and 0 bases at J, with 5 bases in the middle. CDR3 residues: CASSLAGANYGYTF. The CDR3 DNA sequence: TGTGCCAGCAGCTTAGCTGGGGCTAACTATGGCTACACCTTC.

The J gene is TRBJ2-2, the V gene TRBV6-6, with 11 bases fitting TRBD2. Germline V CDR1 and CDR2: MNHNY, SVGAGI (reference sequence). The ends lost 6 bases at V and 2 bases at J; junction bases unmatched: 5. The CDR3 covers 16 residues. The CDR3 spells CASSFTSGGNTGELFF. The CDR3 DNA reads TGTGCCAGCAGCTTCACTAGCGGGGGTAACACCGGGGAGCTGTTTTTT.

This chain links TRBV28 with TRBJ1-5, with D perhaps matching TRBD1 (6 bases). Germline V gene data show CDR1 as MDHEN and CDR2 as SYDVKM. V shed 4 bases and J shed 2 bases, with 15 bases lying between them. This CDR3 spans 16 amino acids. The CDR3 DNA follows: TGTGCCAGCAGTTGGGGTGCGGGGGCGGGCAATCAGCCCCAGCATTTT. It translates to CASSWGAGAGNQPQHF.

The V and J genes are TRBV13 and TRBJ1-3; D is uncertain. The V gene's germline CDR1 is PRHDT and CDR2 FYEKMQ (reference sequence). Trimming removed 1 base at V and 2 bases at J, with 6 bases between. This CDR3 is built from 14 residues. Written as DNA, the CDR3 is TGTGCCAGCAGCTTAGAGGCACCTGGAAACACCATATATTTT. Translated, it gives CASSLEAPGNTIYF.

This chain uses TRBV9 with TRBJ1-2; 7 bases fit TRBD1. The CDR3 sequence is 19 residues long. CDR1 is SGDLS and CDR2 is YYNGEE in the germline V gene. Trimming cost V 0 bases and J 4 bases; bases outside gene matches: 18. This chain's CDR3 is CASSVEGTAHLFRGYGYTF. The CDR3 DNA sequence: TGTGCCAGCAGCGTAGAAGGGACAGCCCACCTCTTTCGGGGCTATGGCTACACCTTC.

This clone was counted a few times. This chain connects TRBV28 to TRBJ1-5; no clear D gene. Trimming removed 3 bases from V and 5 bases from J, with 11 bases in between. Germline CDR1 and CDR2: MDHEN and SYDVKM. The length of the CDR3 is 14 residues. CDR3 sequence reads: CASSFSFGDQPQHF. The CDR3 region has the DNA TGTGCCAGCAGTTTTTCGTTTGGGGATCAGCCCCAGCATTTT.

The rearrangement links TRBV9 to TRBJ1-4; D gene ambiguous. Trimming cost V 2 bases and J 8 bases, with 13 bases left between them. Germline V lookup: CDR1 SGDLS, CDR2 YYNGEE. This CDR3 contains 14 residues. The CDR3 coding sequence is TGTGCCAGCAGCGTGGAACCGGAACGGGAAAAACTGTTTTTT. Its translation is CASSVEPEREKLFF.

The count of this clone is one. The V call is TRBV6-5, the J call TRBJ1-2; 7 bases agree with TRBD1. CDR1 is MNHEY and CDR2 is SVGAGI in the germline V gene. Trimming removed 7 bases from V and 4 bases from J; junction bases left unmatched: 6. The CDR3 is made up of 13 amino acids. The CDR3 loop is CASTQTGFYGYTF. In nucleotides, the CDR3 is TGTGCCAGCACCCAGACAGGGTTCTATGGCTACACCTTC.

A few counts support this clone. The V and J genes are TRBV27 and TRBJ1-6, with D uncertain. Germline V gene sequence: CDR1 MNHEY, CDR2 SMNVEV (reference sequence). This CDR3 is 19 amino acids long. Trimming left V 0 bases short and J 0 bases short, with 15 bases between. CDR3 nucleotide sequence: TGTGCCAGCAGTTTATCGAATCCACCCGGGAGCTCCTATAATTCACCCCTCCACTTT. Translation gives CASSLSNPPGSSYNSPLHF.

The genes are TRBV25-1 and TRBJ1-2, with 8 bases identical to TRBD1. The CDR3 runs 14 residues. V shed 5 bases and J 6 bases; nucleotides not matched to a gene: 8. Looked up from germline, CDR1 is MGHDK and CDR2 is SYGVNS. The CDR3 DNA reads TGTGCCAGCAGTACTCGCGCAGGGGGCGATGGCTACACCTTC. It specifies CASSTRAGGDGYTF.

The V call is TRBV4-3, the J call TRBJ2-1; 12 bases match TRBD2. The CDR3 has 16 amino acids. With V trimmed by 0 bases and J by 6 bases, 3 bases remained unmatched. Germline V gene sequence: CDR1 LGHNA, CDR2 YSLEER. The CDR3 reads CASSQEPSGRANEQFF. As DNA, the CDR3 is TGCGCCAGCAGCCAAGAACCTAGCGGGAGGGCCAATGAGCAGTTCTTC.

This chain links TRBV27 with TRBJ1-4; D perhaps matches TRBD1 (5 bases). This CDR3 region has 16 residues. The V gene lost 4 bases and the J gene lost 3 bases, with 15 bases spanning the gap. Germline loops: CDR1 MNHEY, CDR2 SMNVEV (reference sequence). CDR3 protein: CASSSPMGGANEKLFF. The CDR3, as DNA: TGTGCCAGCAGTTCGCCAATGGGGGGGGCTAATGAAAAACTGTTTTTT.

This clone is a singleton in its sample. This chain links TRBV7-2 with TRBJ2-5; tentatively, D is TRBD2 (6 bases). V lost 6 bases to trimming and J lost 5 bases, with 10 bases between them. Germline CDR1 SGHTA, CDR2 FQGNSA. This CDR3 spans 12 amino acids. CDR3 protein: CASREGRETQYF. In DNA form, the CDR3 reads TGTGCCAGCAGGGAGGGGAGGGAGACCCAGTACTTC.

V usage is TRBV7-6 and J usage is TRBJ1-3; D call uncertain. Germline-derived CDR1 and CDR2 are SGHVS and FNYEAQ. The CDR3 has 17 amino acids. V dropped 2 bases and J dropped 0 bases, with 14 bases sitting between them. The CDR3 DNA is TGTGCCAGCAGCTTAATGGGTGCGGAAGTCTCTGGAAACACCATATATTTT. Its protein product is CASSLMGAEVSGNTIYF. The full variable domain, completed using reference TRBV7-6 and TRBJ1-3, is GAGVSQSPRYKVTKRGQDVALRCDPISGHVSLYWYRQALGQGPEFLTYFNYEAQQDKSGLPNDRFSAERPEGSISTLTIQRTEQRDSAMYRCASSLMGAEVSGNTIYFGEGSWLTVV.

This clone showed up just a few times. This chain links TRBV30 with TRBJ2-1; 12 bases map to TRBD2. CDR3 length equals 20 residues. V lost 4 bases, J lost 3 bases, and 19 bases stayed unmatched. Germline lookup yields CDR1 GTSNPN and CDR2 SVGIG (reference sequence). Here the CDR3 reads CAWTARRLAGEDDYYNEQFF. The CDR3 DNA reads TGTGCCTGGACCGCCCGTAGACTAGCGGGGGAGGACGATTACTACAATGAGCAGTTCTTC. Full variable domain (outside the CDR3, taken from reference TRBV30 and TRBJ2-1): SQTIHQWPATLVQPVGSPLSLECTVEGTSNPNLYWYRQAAGRGLQLLFYSVGIGQISSEVPQNLSASRPQDRQFILSSKKLLLSDSGFYLCAWTARRLAGEDDYYNEQFFGPGTRLTVL.